This T cell receptor (beta chain) was captured in a study of T-cell reconstitution after alpha-beta-depleted transplantation in children. Preparation of the TCRbeta library used unique molecular identifiers. TCRdb fed the PCR reads into MiXCR, producing one record per CDR3 protein. Here the sample spans roughly 340,000 distinct CDR3 sequences, roughly 15% being singletons. Findings and caveats of the study: The study traced high day-60 TCRbeta diversity in some patients to surviving recipient T cells and thymic progenitors. The authors attributed T-cell counts and diversity one year after transplant mostly to newly produced T cells. Where alpha-beta T cells came from about two months after transplant was reportedly several hundred expanded graft clones.

This clonotype has just a few counts. Its antigen remains unidentified. The CDR3 contains 15 residues. V was clipped by 0 bases and J by 4 bases, with 11 bases between them. Germline CDR1 LGHNA, CDR2 YSLEER. V gene TRBV4-3 combines with J gene TRBJ2-3; maybe TRBD1 (5 bases). This specimen consisted of PBMCs, mostly from graft donor cells, obtained 360 days after TCRalphabeta/CD19-depleted stem cell transplant. The source of this sequence is a male patient between 2 and 15 years old who had a stem cell transplant for acute lymphoblastic leukemia, so the T cells may come from the graft donor. The CDR3 nucleotides read TGCGCCAGCAGCCAAGACCGGCTAGGGGCAGATACGCAGTATTTT. This gives the protein CASSQDRLGADTQYF.